Following are 13 T cell receptor beta chains from one sample sequenced in a study of technical replicates of blood from several donors (dated by TCRdb to the late 2010s). Library preparation used the immunoSEQ multiplex PCR assay. The source is immuneACCESS, and TCRdb retained only in-frame sequences with V and J called. Part of the clones is not carried over; for the studies checked, unresolved V genes explain less than half of this, and the remainder is unexplained. For this sample the table gives 65,000 to 90,000 clones, of which about 93% were detected only once. The ten biggest clones cover roughly 0.4% of the sample. The source material was T cells isolated from PBMCs. The receptors shown here come from a human donor in good health.

The chain joins TRBV4-2 to TRBJ2-2, with 10 positions matching TRBD2. Germline V gives CDR1 LGHNA, CDR2 YNFKEQ. V lost 1 base and J lost 5; bases outside the gene matches: 7. This CDR3 is 17 amino acids long. The CDR3 sequence: CASSQAFLAGETGELFF. The CDR3 nucleotides are TGTGCCAGCAGCCAAGCCTTCCTAGCGGGAGAAACCGGGGAGCTGTTTTTT.

This chain joins TRBV7-2 and TRBJ2-1; D unresolved. The CDR3 sequence is 15 residues long. Germline CDR1 SGHTA, CDR2 FQGNSA. The V and J ends lost 3 bases and 2 bases respectively, with 11 bases between them. CDR3 protein: CASSFTSAAYNEQFF. The CDR3, as DNA: TGTGCCAGCAGCTTTACGAGCGCCGCCTACAATGAGCAGTTCTTC.

The rearrangement uses TRBV7-6 and TRBJ1-2; D perhaps matches TRBD1 (5 bases). V was clipped by 4 bases and J by 0 bases, with 15 bases between them. This CDR3 comprises 16 residues. Germline V CDR1 and CDR2: SGHVS, FNYEAQ. In DNA, the CDR3 is TGTGCCAGCAGCTCCCTCCAAGGGGAAGCTAACTATGGCTACACCTTC. Amino acid sequence: CASSSLQGEANYGYTF.

The chain recombines TRBV12-5 with TRBJ2-1; TRBD1 aligns across 7 bases. CDR3 length equals 13 residues. V lost 10 bases and J lost 7; bases outside the gene matches: 10. Looked up from germline, CDR1 is LGHNT and CDR2 is FRNRAP. The CDR3 spells CATQMTGINEQFF. The CDR3 nucleotides are TGTGCTACACAAATGACAGGGATAAATGAGCAGTTCTTC.

The chain recombines TRBV12-5 with TRBJ2-2; a possible D gene is TRBD1 (5 bases). V was pared by 3 bases and J by 1 base, with 6 bases between. The length of the CDR3 is 14 residues. From germline, CDR1 is LGHNT and CDR2 FRNRAP. The CDR3 DNA follows: TGTGCTAGTGGTTTAAGGGGGAACACCGGGGAGCTGTTTTTT. Residues: CASGLRGNTGELFF.

The chain recombines TRBV7-6 with TRBJ2-2, with 10 bases that match TRBD2. The CDR3 covers 16 residues. CDR1 and CDR2 (germline): SGHVS, FNYEAQ. Trimming cost V 5 bases and J 7 bases; bases outside gene matches: 10. The CDR3 region is CASSATTSGDGGELFF. For the CDR3, the DNA is TGTGCCAGCAGCGCCACCACTAGCGGGGACGGCGGGGAGCTGTTTTTT.

J is TRBJ2-5 and V is TRBV5-1; D uncertain. With 3 bases removed from V and 1 base from J, the gap between germline ends came to 22 bases. This CDR3 is built from 18 residues. CDR1 is SGHRS and CDR2 is YFSETQ in the germline V gene. As DNA, the CDR3 is TGCGCCAGCAGCTCGCGGTCACCCTTGACGGCGCCCCAAGAGACCCAGTACTTC. Amino acids: CASSSRSPLTAPQETQYF.

This sequence joins TRBV7-9 and TRBJ2-2; 8 bases line up with TRBD2. The trim removed 1 base at V and 6 bases at J, leaving 7 bases unmatched. The CDR3 has 16 residues. Germline V gene data show CDR1 as SEHNR and CDR2 as FQNEAQ (reference sequence). In nucleotides, the CDR3 is TGTGCCAGCAGCTTAGGGGAGCGGGAGATCCCCGGGGAGCTGTTTTTT. The encoded protein is CASSLGEREIPGELFF.

This rearrangement joins TRBV9 to TRBJ2-7, with 8 bases lining up with TRBD2. The CDR3 extends over 15 amino acids. With 4 bases clipped from V and 0 bases from J, the junction kept 6 bases outside the gene matches. The germline V gene has CDR1 SGDLS and CDR2 YYNGEE. As DNA, the CDR3 is TGTGCCAGCAGCTATAGCGGGAAGAACTCCTACGAGCAGTACTTC. Translation gives CASSYSGKNSYEQYF.

The chain combines TRBV5-1 with TRBJ1-1, with TRBD1 matching over 7 bases. This CDR3 contains 13 residues. Germline-derived CDR1 and CDR2 are SGHRS and YFSETQ. The trim removed 5 bases at V and 5 bases at J, leaving 6 bases unmatched. The CDR3 DNA reads TGCGCCAGCAGTCCGACAGGGCGAACTGAAGCTTTCTTT. Amino acid sequence: CASSPTGRTEAFF.

The chain links TRBV19 to TRBJ1-5, with D unresolved. In germline, CDR1 is LNHDA, CDR2 SQIVND (reference sequence). The CDR3 length is 9 residues. The CDR3: CATGQPQHF. CDR3 bases: TGTGCGACGGGACAGCCCCAGCATTTT.

J is TRBJ1-3 and V is TRBV13; D remains ambiguous. The length of the CDR3 is 14 residues. Looked up from germline, CDR1 is PRHDT and CDR2 is FYEKMQ (reference sequence). The germline V and J ends were trimmed by 7 bases and 4 bases, with 14 bases remaining between them. The CDR3 spells CASTNIIVGNTIYF. For the CDR3, the DNA is TGTGCCAGCACCAACATTATTGTAGGAAACACCATATATTTT.

The chain carries TRBV29-1 and TRBJ1-1; D gene ambiguous. There are 12 residues in the CDR3. Germline V gene lookup returns CDR1 SQVTM and CDR2 ANQGSEA. V shed 4 bases and J shed 8 bases, with 14 bases lying between them. In DNA form, the CDR3 reads TGCAGCGTTGGGAGCGGAGGGTCGGAAGCTTTCTTT. Its protein is CSVGSGGSEAFF.